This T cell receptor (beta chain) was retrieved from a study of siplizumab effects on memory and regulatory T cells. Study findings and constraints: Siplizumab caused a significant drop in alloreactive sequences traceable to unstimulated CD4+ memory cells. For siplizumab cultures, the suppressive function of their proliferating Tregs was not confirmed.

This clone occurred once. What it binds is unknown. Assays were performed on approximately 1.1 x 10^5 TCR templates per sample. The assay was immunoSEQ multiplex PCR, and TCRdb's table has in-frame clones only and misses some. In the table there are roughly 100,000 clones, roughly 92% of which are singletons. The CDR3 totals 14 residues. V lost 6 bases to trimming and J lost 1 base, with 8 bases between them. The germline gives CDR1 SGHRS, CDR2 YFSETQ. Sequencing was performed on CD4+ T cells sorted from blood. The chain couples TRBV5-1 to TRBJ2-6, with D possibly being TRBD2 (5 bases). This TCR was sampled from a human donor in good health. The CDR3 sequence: CASTAGSGANVLTF. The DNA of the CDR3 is TGCGCCAGCACTGCGGGTTCTGGGGCCAACGTCCTGACTTTC.